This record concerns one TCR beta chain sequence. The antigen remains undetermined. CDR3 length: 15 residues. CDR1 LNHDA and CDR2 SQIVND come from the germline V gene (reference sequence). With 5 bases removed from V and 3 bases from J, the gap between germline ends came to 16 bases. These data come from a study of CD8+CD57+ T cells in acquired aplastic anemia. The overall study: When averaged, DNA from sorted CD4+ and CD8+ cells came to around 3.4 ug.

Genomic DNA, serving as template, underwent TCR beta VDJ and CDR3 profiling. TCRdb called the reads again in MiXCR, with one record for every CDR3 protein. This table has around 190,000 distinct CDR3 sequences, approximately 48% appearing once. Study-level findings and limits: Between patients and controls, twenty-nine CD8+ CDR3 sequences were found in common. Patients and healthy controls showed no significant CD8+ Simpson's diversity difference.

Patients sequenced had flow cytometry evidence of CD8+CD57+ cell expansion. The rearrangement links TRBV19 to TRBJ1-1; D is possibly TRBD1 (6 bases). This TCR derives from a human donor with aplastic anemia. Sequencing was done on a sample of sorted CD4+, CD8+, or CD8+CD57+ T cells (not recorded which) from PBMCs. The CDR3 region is CASSFFGGRDTEAFF. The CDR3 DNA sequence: TGTGCCAGTAGTTTTTTTGGGGGGCGCGACACTGAAGCTTTCTTT.